This T cell receptor beta chain was recovered during a study of cytomegalovirus exposure and HLA in healthy donors. The study, taken as a whole, reports: Accurate predictions that matched the HLA-A and HLA-B alleles of most subjects were reportedly made from TCR beta sequences. Equally common other TCR beta chains were less clonally expanded than HLA-associated ones, a later analysis found.

The count of this clone is one. Its specificity is not known. The V gene's germline CDR1 is SEHNR and CDR2 FQNEAQ (reference sequence). CDR3 size: 15 residues. Losses at the gene ends were 5 bases for V and 5 bases for J; bases not matched to a gene: 7. Amplification used 60 Vbeta primers and 13 Jbeta primers. Using immunoSEQ multiplex PCR, the repertoire was profiled, and TCRdb retains in-frame clones only, with some absent. Of over 90,000 clones listed, 81% are singletons. The sequence came from a man in his forties in good health and CMV-seropositive. The chain joins TRBV7-9 to TRBJ2-2; 8 nucleotides agree with TRBD2. The sequenced sample was PBMCs. This CDR3 reads CASSAREGWTGELFF. In DNA, the CDR3 is TGTGCCAGCAGCGCCCGGGAGGGATGGACCGGGGAGCTGTTTTTT. Filled out from reference TRBV7-9 and TRBJ2-2, the complete variable domain reads DTGVSQNPRHKITKRGQNVTFRCDPISEHNRLYWYRQTLGQGPEFLTYFQNEAQLEKSRLLSDRFSAERPKGSFSTLEIQRTEQGDSAMYLCASSAREGWTGELFFGEGSRLTVL.